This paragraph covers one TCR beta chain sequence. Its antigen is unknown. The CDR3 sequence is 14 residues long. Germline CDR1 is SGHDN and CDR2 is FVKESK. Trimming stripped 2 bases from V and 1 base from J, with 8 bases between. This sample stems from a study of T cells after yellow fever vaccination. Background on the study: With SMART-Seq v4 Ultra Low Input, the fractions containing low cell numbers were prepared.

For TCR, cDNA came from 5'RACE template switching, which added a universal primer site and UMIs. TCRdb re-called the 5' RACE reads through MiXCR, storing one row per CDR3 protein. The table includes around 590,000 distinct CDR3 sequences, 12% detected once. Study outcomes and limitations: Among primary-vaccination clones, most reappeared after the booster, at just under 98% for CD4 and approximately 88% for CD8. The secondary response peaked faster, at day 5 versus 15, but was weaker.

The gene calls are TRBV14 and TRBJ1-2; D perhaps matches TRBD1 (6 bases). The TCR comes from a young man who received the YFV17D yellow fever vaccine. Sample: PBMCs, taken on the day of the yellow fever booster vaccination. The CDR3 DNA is TGTGCCAGCAGCCAATGGGGGCGTAACTATGGCTACACCTTC. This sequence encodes CASSQWGRNYGYTF.